One and the same sample provided the 12 T cell receptor beta chains below, sequenced in a study of blood T cell repertoires in COVID-19. Assay: immunoSEQ multiplex PCR; the TCRdb copy retains only in-frame clones and omits some. The sample contains 200,000 or so clones, about four fifths of which appear only once. Sequences were obtained from peripheral blood. The receptors here all came from a woman in her sixties or seventies with active or convalescent COVID-19.

On this clone: One end of the junction does not line up with germline, which may come from a read error. Additional DNA sequences in this sample encode the identical CDR3. The chain links TRBV5-5 to TRBJ2-5; TRBD1 matches 9 bases. There are 15 residues in the CDR3. CDR1 and CDR2 from the germline V gene are SGHKS and YYEKEE (reference sequence). This CDR3 reads CASSPTGGWGKTQYF. The CDR3 nucleotides are TGCGCCAGCAGCCCAACAGGGGGCTGGGGGAAGACCCAGTACTTC.

The chain employs TRBV27 and TRBJ1-2, with 8 bases aligning to TRBD1. V was pared by 5 bases and J by 4 bases, with 6 bases of the junction left unmatched. The CDR3 has 14 residues. The germline CDR1 and CDR2 sequences are MNHEY and SMNVEV (reference sequence). The CDR3 region is CASSPQGAPYGYTF. The CDR3 nucleotides read TGTGCCAGCAGTCCTCAGGGGGCGCCCTATGGCTACACCTTC.

The gene calls are TRBV27 and TRBJ1-2, with D maybe TRBD1 (5 bases). This CDR3 has 13 residues. CDR1 is MNHEY and CDR2 is SMNVEV in the germline V gene (reference sequence). V lost 6 bases and J 4 bases, leaving 12 bases between the germline ends. The DNA of the CDR3 is TGTGCCAGCAGCGCAGGACAACTCTATGGCTACACCTTC. It is translated as CASSAGQLYGYTF.

The V gene is TRBV27, the J gene TRBJ2-1; 8 nucleotides align to TRBD2. The CDR3 length is 14 residues. Germline V gene data show CDR1 as MNHEY and CDR2 as SMNVEV (reference sequence). With V trimmed by 1 base and J by 9 bases, 5 bases remained unmatched. CDR3 sequence: CASSLFGRASEQFF. CDR3 nucleotide sequence: TGTGCCAGCAGTTTATTCGGGAGGGCCAGTGAGCAGTTCTTC.

This chain connects TRBV5-1 to TRBJ2-2; maybe TRBD1 (6 bases). V was cut by 4 bases and J by 7 bases, with 14 bases left in between. Per the germline V gene, CDR1 is SGHRS and CDR2 is YFSETQ. The CDR3 length is 14 residues. This CDR3 reads CASSMTGPGGELFF. CDR3 coding DNA: TGCGCCAGCAGCATGACAGGCCCCGGCGGGGAGCTGTTTTTT.

This chain connects TRBV27 to TRBJ2-7; possibly TRBD2 for D (6 bases). This CDR3 is built from 15 residues. CDR1 is MNHEY and CDR2 is SMNVEV in the germline V gene (reference sequence). V was shortened by 7 bases and J by 5 bases, with 21 bases between the two germline ends. Written as DNA, the CDR3 is TGTGCCAGCAAGTCACTAGCTCTGGTGAGTGACGAGCAGTACTTC. Its translation is CASKSLALVSDEQYF.

As for this clone: A read error may account for a junction end that differs from germline. V and J are TRBV7-7 and TRBJ2-5; TRBD1 is a possible D gene (6 bases). Germline loops: CDR1 SSHAT, CDR2 FNYEAQ (reference sequence). CDR3 length: 15 amino acids. The chain's CDR3 is CASSLGATGLETQYF. CDR3 nucleotides: TGTGCTAGCAGCTTAGGGGCAACAGGGTTGGAGACCCAGTACTTC.

The chain couples TRBV18 to TRBJ2-2; tentatively, D is TRBD2 (6 bases). The V end lost 2 bases, the J end lost 4 bases, and 14 bases lay between the germline ends. The CDR3 runs to 16 residues. Germline assignment: CDR1 KGHSH and CDR2 LQKENI. CDR3 protein: CASSPSRPGVTGELFF. The CDR3 DNA reads TGTGCCAGCTCACCATCCCGTCCGGGGGTCACCGGGGAGCTGTTTTTT. Together with reference TRBV18 and TRBJ2-2, the CDR3 gives the full variable domain: NAGVMQNPRHLVRRRGQEARLRCSPMKGHSHVYWYRQLPEEGLKFMVYLQKENIIDESGMPKERFSAEFPKEGPSILRIQQVVRGDSAAYFCASSPSRPGVTGELFFGEGSRLTVL.

The chain recombines TRBV5-1 with TRBJ1-5, with 10 bases that match TRBD1. The trim removed 1 base at V and 7 bases at J, leaving 5 bases unmatched. The CDR3 has 15 residues. CDR1 and CDR2 from the germline V gene are SGHRS and YFSETQ. CDR3 DNA sequence: TGCGCCAGCAGCTTGTCAGGGACAGGGGACCAGCCCCAGCATTTT. Its translation is CASSLSGTGDQPQHF.

The rearrangement joins TRBV9 to TRBJ2-2; tentative D call: TRBD1 (5 bases). Trimming left V 4 bases short and J 7 bases short, with 14 bases between. The length of the CDR3 is 14 residues. Germline-derived CDR1 and CDR2 are SGDLS and YYNGEE. The CDR3, as DNA: TGTGCCAGCAGCCCCCGGGCAGGGCACGGGGAGCTGTTTTTT. As protein: CASSPRAGHGELFF.

The chain is built from TRBV2 and TRBJ1-5; D is perhaps TRBD1 (6 bases). The V gene's germline CDR1 is SNHLY and CDR2 FYNNEI. V was trimmed by 2 bases and J by 7 bases, leaving 12 bases between them. The CDR3 extends over 14 amino acids. The CDR3 bases are TGTGCCAGCAGTGAAAGGGGGTGGGGACAGCCCCAGCATTTT. Its protein product is CASSERGWGQPQHF.

The CDR3 is CASSPRTATSFTIYF. CDR3 coding DNA: TGTGCCAGCTCCCCTCGGACAGCCACTTCTTTCACCATATATTTT. V is TRBV18 and J is TRBJ1-3; possible D gene TRBD1, 6 bases. The V end lost 6 bases, the J end lost 9 bases, and 21 bases lay between the germline ends. Germline V gene lookup returns CDR1 KGHSH and CDR2 LQKENI. The CDR3 has 15 amino acids. Full variable domain (missing parts from reference TRBV18 and TRBJ1-3): NAGVMQNPRHLVRRRGQEARLRCSPMKGHSHVYWYRQLPEEGLKFMVYLQKENIIDESGMPKERFSAEFPKEGPSILRIQQVVRGDSAAYFCASSPRTATSFTIYFGEGSWLTVV.